This TCR beta chain was sequenced in a study of molecular identifiers for immune sequencing clone quantification. As for this clonotype: This may be a read error, as it is one base from a much larger clone.

MiXCR, run by TCRdb on the PCR reads, gives a single entry per CDR3 protein. The sample carries about 640,000 distinct CDR3 sequences, approximately 20% recorded once. CDR1 and CDR2 (germline): MNHEY, SVGEGT. The CDR3 has 11 residues. The gene calls are TRBV6-2 or TRBV6-3 and TRBJ1-1; D is unresolved. The sample taken for sequencing was naive CD8+ T cells from blood, with Jurkat cell RNA spiked in. Subset in this sample: FACS-sorted CD8+CD4-CCR7+CD45RA+ naive T cells. The clonotype originates from a human donor in good health. Some libraries in this study had Jurkat cell RNA spiked in. The CDR3 is CAGLSGTEAFF. CDR3 coding DNA: TGTGCGGGGTTAAGTGGCACTGAAGCTTTCTTT.